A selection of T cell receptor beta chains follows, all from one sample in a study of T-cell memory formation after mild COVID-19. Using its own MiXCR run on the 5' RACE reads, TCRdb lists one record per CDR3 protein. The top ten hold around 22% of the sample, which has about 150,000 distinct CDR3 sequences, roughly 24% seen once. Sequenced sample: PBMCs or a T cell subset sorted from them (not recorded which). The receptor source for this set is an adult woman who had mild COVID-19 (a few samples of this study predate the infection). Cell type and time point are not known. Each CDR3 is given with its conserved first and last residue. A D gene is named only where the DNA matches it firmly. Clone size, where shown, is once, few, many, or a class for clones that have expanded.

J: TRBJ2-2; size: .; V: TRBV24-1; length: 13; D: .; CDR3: CATSRGETGELFF; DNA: TGTGCCACCAGTAGGGGGGAGACCGGGGAGCTGTTTTTT
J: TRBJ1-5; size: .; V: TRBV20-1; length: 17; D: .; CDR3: CSARERIGQYSNQPQHF; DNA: TGCAGTGCTAGAGAGAGGATCGGACAGTATAGCAATCAGCCCCAGCATTTT
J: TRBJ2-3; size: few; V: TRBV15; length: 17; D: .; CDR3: CATSRGWAAYNTDTQYF; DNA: TGTGCCACCAGCAGGGGATGGGCGGCCTATAACACAGATACGCAGTATTTT
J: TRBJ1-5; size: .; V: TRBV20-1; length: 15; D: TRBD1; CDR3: CSAEQGAYSNQPQHF; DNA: TGCAGTGCCGAACAGGGGGCCTATAGCAATCAGCCCCAGCATTTT
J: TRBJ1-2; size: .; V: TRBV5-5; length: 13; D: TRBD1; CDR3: CASREQGAYGYTF; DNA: TGTGCCAGCAGGGAACAGGGGGCCTATGGCTACACCTTC
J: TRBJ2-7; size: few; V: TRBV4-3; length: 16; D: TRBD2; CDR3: CASSPYLSGVTYEQYF; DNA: TGCGCCAGCAGCCCCTACCTAAGCGGGGTAACCTACGAGCAGTACTTC
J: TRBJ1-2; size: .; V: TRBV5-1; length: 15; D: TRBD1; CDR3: CASSMGQPANYGYTF; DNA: TGCGCCAGCAGCATGGGACAGCCAGCTAACTATGGCTACACCTTC
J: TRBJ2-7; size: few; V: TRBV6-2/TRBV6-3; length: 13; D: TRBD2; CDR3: CASNQAGGHEQYF; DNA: TGTGCCAGCAATCAAGCGGGAGGCCACGAGCAGTACTTC
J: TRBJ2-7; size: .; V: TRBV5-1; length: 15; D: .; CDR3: CASSLDSRGLYEQYF; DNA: TGCGCCAGCAGCTTGGATAGCAGGGGACTCTACGAGCAGTACTTC
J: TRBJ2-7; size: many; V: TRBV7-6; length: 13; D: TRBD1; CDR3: CASGTGVSYEQYF; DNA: TGTGCCAGCGGGACAGGGGTCTCCTACGAGCAGTACTTC
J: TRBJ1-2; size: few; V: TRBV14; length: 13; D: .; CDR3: CASSQGHPFRYTF; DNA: TGTGCCAGCAGCCAAGGCCATCCCTTTCGCTACACCTTC
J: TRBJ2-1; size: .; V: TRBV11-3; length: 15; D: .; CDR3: CASSLVWSVYNEQFF; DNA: TGTGCCAGCAGCTTAGTTTGGTCCGTTTACAATGAGCAGTTCTTC
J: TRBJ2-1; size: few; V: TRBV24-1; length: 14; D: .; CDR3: CATLSSDADGKQFF; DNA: TGTGCCACCCTATCTTCAGACGCGGACGGTAAGCAGTTCTTC
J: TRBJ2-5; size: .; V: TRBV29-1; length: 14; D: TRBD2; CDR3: CSVELAGVKETQYF; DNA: TGCAGCGTTGAACTAGCGGGAGTAAAAGAGACCCAGTACTTC
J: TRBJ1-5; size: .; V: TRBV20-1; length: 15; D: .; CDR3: CSALTFSRQWQPQHF; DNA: TGCAGTGCCCTCACTTTCTCACGACAGTGGCAGCCCCAGCATTTT
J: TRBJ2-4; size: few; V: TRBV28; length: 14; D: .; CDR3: CASRGGLTKNIQYF; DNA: TGTGCCAGCAGGGGGGGACTGACCAAAAACATTCAGTACTTC
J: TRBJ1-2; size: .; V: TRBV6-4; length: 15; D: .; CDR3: CASSDQRPGGYGYTF; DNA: TGTGCCAGCAGTGATCAAAGGCCTGGGGGGTATGGCTACACCTTC
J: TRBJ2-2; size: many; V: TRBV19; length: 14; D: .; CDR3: CASYGQSGTGELFF; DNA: TGTGCCAGTTACGGACAGAGCGGCACCGGGGAGCTGTTTTTT
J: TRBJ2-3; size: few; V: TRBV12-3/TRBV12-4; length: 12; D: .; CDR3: CASCPGTDTQYF; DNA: TGTGCCAGCTGCCCCGGCACAGATACGCAGTATTTT
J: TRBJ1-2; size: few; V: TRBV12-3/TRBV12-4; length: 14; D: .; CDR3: CASSLAPGADGYTF; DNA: TGTGCCAGCAGTTTGGCCCCCGGGGCGGATGGCTACACCTTC
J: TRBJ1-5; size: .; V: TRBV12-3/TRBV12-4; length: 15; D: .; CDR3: CASSPTGLLNQPQHF; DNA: TGTGCCAGCAGCCCTACGGGGCTTCTCAATCAGCCCCAGCATTTT
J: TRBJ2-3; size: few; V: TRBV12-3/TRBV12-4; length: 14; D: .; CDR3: CASSVHGGTDTQYF; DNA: TGTGCCAGCAGTGTCCATGGAGGCACAGATACGCAGTATTTT
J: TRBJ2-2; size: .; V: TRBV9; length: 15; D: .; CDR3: CASSVGRGGTGELFF; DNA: TGTGCCAGCAGCGTAGGTCGTGGCGGGACCGGGGAGCTGTTTTTT
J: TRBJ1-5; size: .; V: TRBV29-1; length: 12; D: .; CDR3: CSVGSGNQPQHF; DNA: TGCAGCGTTGGATCAGGCAATCAGCCCCAGCATTTT
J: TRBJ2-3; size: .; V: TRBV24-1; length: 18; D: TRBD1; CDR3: CATSDYPGQGTKGDTQYF; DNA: TGTGCCACCAGTGATTACCCAGGACAGGGGACGAAAGGGGATACGCAGTATTTT
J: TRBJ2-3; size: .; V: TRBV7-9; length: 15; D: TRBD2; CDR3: CASTHLAGGKDTQYF; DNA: TGTGCCAGCACCCACCTAGCGGGAGGGAAAGATACGCAGTATTTT
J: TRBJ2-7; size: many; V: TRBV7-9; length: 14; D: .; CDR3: CASSPVVVPWEQYF; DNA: TGTGCCAGCAGCCCAGTTGTGGTCCCTTGGGAGCAGTACTTC
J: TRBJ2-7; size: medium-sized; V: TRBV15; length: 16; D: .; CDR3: CATSREGTRTSYEQYF; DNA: TGTGCCACCAGCAGAGAAGGCACTAGAACTTCCTACGAGCAGTACTTC
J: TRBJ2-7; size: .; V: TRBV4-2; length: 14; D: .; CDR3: CASSQDIWGYEQYF; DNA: TGTGCCAGCAGCCAAGACATTTGGGGTTACGAGCAGTACTTC
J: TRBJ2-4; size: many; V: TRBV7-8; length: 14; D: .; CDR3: CASSLGQKWNIQYF; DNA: TGTGCCAGCAGCTTAGGGCAGAAATGGAACATTCAGTACTTC
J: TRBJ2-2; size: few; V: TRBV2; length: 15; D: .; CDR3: CASSAGVSAGGELFF; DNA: TGTGCCAGCAGCGCTGGTGTCTCAGCGGGCGGGGAGCTGTTTTTT
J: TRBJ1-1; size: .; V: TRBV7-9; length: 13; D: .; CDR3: CASSLAAFTEAFF; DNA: TGTGCCAGCAGCTTAGCGGCGTTCACTGAAGCTTTCTTT